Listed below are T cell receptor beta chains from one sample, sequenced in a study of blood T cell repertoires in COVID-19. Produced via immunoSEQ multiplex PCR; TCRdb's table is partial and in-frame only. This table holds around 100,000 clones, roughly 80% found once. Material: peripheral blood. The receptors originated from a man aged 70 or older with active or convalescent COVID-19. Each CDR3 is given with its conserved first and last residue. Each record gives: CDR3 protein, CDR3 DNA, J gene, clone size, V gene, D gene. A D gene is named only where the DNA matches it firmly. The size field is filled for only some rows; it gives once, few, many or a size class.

CASSIAGGLETQYF TGTGCCAGCAGTATAGCGGGGGGGCTCGAGACCCAGTACTTC TRBJ2-5 few TRBV28 TRBD2
CASRLTGNTGELFF TGTGCAAGTCGCTTAACAGGCAACACCGGGGAGCTGTTTTTT TRBJ2-2 few TRBV12-2 NA
CASSQGAGGRGYTEAFF TGCGCCAGCAGCCAAGGGGCAGGGGGCCGTGGGTACACTGAAGCTTTCTTT TRBJ1-1 NA TRBV4-1 TRBD1
CASRTRVGGGRNEQFF TGTGCCAGCAGGACACGGGTTGGAGGGGGCCGGAATGAGCAGTTCTTC TRBJ2-1 NA TRBV5-4 NA
CASSLVALSSNQPQHF TGTGCCAGCAGCTTAGTGGCCCTGTCTAGCAATCAGCCCCAGCATTTT TRBJ1-5 NA TRBV7-2 NA
CASSLGGGADIQYF TGTGCCAGCAGCTTAGGGGGCGGGGCAGACATTCAGTACTTC TRBJ2-4 NA TRBV11-2 NA
CASSSQLGNEQFF TGTGCCAGCAGCTCCCAACTAGGCAATGAGCAGTTCTTC TRBJ2-1 NA TRBV7-2 NA
CASSTGGQEKLFF TGTGCCAGTTCGACAGGGGGCCAGGAAAAACTGTTTTTT TRBJ1-4 NA TRBV12-3/TRBV12-4 TRBD1
CASSLKQPRTQYF TGTGCCAGCAGTTTGAAACAGCCGCGGACCCAGTACTTC TRBJ2-5 NA TRBV28 NA
CASSFRRDGDTQYF TGCGCCAGCAGCTTCCGGCGGGACGGCGATACGCAGTATTTT TRBJ2-3 NA TRBV5-1 NA
CASSLQGVNTEAFF TGTGCCAGCAGCCTACAGGGGGTGAACACTGAAGCTTTCTTT TRBJ1-1 NA TRBV11-2 TRBD1
CSAATSGIYNEQFF TGCAGCGCTGCCACTAGCGGGATCTACAATGAGCAGTTCTTC TRBJ2-1 NA TRBV29-1 TRBD2
CASSIRGGLNGYTF TGTGCCAGTAGTATAAGGGGAGGTTTAAATGGCTACACCTTC TRBJ1-2 NA TRBV19 NA
CASSSPRDPQPSGRHGELFF TGCGCCAGCAGTTCACCCCGGGACCCTCAGCCTAGCGGGAGGCACGGGGAGCTGTTTTTT TRBJ2-2 NA TRBV4-1 TRBD2
CSVTRTGGRQETQYF TGCAGCGTTACTCGGACAGGAGGAAGACAAGAGACCCAGTACTTC TRBJ2-5 NA TRBV29-1 TRBD1